What follows are 5 T cell receptor beta chains derived from one specimen sequenced in a study of cytomegalovirus exposure and HLA in healthy donors. PCR used 60 Vbeta primers and 13 Jbeta primers. Sequenced by immunoSEQ multiplex PCR; TCRdb stores in-frame clones only, minus some. The data hold about 140,000 clones, with roughly 79% observed a single time. Sequencing was carried out using PBMCs. Source of these receptors: a man younger than 35 in good health and CMV-seronegative.

The J gene is TRBJ1-6, the V gene TRBV7-2; no reliable D call. Trimming removed 5 bases at V and 9 bases at J, with 11 bases between. The CDR3 has 13 amino acids. Per the germline V gene, CDR1 is SGHTA and CDR2 is FQGNSA. DNA for the CDR3: TGTGCCAGCAGCCCGTATTGGGCTTCACCCCTCCACTTT. Protein product: CASSPYWASPLHF.

V and J are TRBV30 and TRBJ1-2; no firm D call. Per the germline V gene, CDR1 is GTSNPN and CDR2 is SVGIG (reference sequence). V shed 4 bases and J shed 0 bases, with 9 bases lying between them. The CDR3 spans 13 residues. Written as DNA, the CDR3 is TGTGCCTGGAAGGCGGGAACTAACTATGGCTACACCTTC. This translates into CAWKAGTNYGYTF.

This clone was seen a handful of times. V usage is TRBV6-6 and J usage is TRBJ1-2, with D possibly TRBD1 on 6 matching bases. Per germline, CDR1 MNHNY and CDR2 SVGAGI (reference sequence). Deletions cut 4 bases from V and 3 bases from J, with 12 bases between. The length of the CDR3 is 14 residues. As DNA, the CDR3 is TGTGCCAGCAGTTCGGACAGTACGTACTATGGCTACACCTTC. This gives the protein CASSSDSTYYGYTF.

The chain joins TRBV10-3 to TRBJ2-5; TRBD1 agrees at 7 bases. This CDR3 is built from 13 residues. Germline CDR1 reads ENHRY; CDR2 reads SYGVKD. Trimming took 6 bases from V and 3 from J; bases not matched to a gene: 4. CDR3 coding DNA: TGTGCCATCAGGGACAGGAAAGAAGAGACCCAGTACTTC. Amino acid sequence: CAIRDRKEETQYF.

This chain links TRBV5-6 with TRBJ1-5; no clear D. Germline CDR1 is SGHDT and CDR2 is YYEEEE. Trimming stripped 0 bases from V and 7 bases from J, with 8 bases between. The CDR3 is 13 amino acids. The DNA of the CDR3 is TGTGCCAGCAGCTTGGGGACTACCCAGCCCCAGCATTTT. Translation gives CASSLGTTQPQHF. The complete variable domain, with remaining parts taken from reference TRBV5-6 and TRBJ1-5, reads DAGVTQSPTHLIKTRGQQVTLRCSPKSGHDTVSWYQQALGQGPQFIFQYYEEEERQRGNFPDRFSGHQFPNYSSELNVNALLLGDSALYLCASSLGTTQPQHFGDGTRLSIL.